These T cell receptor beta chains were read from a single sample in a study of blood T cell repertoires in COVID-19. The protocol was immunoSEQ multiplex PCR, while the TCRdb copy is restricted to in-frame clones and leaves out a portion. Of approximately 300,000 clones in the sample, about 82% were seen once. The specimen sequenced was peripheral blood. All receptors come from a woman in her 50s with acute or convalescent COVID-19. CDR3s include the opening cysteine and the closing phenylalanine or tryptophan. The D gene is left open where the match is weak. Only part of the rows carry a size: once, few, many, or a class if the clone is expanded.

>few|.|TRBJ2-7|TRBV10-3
CAIRDGRGLTYEQYF
TGTGCCATCAGGGACGGGCGGGGACTGACCTACGAGCAGTACTTC
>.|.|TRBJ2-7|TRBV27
CASSLTQDLVQYF
TGTGCCAGCAGTCTCACCCAAGACTTGGTGCAGTACTTC
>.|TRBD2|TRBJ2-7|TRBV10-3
CAISRTLADYSYEQYF
TGTGCCATCAGTCGGACACTAGCGGATTATTCCTACGAGCAGTACTTC
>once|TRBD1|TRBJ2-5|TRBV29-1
CSARGQGVETQYF
TGCAGCGCGAGGGGACAGGGGGTAGAGACCCAGTACTTC
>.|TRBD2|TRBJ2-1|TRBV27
CASSLSWLAGSSYNEQFF
TGTGCCAGCAGTTTATCATGGCTAGCGGGATCCTCCTACAATGAGCAGTTCTTC
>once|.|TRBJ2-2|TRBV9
CASSVDGSTTGELFF
TGTGCCAGCAGCGTAGATGGTAGTACCACCGGGGAGCTGTTTTTT
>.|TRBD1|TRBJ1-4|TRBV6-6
CASSYRTGGDEKLFF
TGTGCCAGCAGTTATCGGACAGGGGGTGATGAAAAACTGTTTTTT
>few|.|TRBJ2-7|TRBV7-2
CASSPVAAPLVYEQYF
TGTGCCAGCAGCCCAGTGGCAGCGCCCCTAGTCTACGAGCAGTACTTC
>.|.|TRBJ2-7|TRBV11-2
CASSPGGSGGSYEQYF
TGTGCCAGCAGCCCAGGGGGGTCCGGTGGGTCCTACGAGCAGTACTTC
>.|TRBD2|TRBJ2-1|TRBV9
CASSVGGLAGYNEQFF
TGTGCCAGCAGCGTAGGTGGGCTAGCGGGATACAATGAGCAGTTCTTC
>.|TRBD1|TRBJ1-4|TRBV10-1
CATTRDRGHATNEKLFF
TGCGCCACCACCCGGGACAGGGGGCATGCAACTAATGAAAAACTGTTTTTT
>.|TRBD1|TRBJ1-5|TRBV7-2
CASSLDAGGSQPQHF
TGTGCCAGCAGCTTAGACGCAGGGGGCAGTCAGCCCCAGCATTTT
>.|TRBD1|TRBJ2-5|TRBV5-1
CASSVGDRREETQYF
TGCGCCAGCAGCGTGGGGGACAGGCGGGAAGAGACCCAGTACTTC
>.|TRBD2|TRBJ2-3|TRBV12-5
CASSGLAGDTQYF
TGTGCTAGCTCGGGACTAGCGGGAGATACGCAGTATTTT
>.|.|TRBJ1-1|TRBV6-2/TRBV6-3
CASSYRKFQGYGTEAFF
TGTGCCAGCAGTTACCGCAAGTTTCAGGGTTATGGCACTGAAGCTTTCTTT
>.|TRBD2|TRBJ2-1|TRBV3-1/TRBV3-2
CASEGTSGIIDEQFF
TGTGCCAGCGAAGGGACTAGCGGGATTATCGATGAGCAGTTCTTC
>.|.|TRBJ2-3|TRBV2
CASTWAPPDTQYF
TGTGCCAGCACTTGGGCCCCACCAGATACGCAGTATTTT
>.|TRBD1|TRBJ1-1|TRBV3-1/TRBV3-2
CASSPPYPGQGNTEAFF
TGTGCCAGCAGCCCACCTTATCCGGGACAGGGGAACACTGAAGCTTTCTTT
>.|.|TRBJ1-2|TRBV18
CASSPRGGTGNYGYTF
TGTGCCAGCTCACCACGAGGAGGGACCGGTAACTATGGCTACACCTTC
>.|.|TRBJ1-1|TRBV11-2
CASSLSYEAFF
TGTGCCAGCAGCTTATCGTATGAAGCTTTCTTT
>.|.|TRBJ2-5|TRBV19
CASSITEGRQGTQYF
TGTGCCAGTAGTATAACTGAGGGAAGGCAAGGGACCCAGTACTTC
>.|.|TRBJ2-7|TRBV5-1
CASSRDPGQRDEQYF
TGCGCCAGCAGCCGAGATCCGGGACAAAGAGACGAGCAGTACTTC
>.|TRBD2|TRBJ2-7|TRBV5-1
CASSWGGSSYEQYF
TGCGCCAGCAGCTGGGGCGGGAGCTCCTACGAGCAGTACTTC
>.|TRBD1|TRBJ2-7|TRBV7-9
CASSVTGGLVEQYF
TGTGCCAGCTCCGTGACAGGGGGGTTGGTCGAGCAGTACTTC
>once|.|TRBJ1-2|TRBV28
CASRSPRVSYGYTF
TGTGCCAGCAGAAGTCCGCGGGTTTCATATGGCTACACCTTC
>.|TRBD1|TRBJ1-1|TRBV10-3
CAISAGDREAFF
TGTGCCATCAGCGCCGGGGACAGGGAAGCTTTCTTT
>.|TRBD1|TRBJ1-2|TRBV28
CASSLYPTGGRDYGYTF
TGTGCCAGCAGTTTATACCCGACAGGGGGAAGAGACTATGGCTACACCTTC
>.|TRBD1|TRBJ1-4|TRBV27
CASSLGQGRSRGKLFF
TGTGCCAGCAGTTTAGGACAGGGGCGCTCGAGAGGAAAACTGTTTTTT
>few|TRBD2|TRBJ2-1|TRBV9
CASSWEGGYEQFF
TGTGCCAGCAGTTGGGAGGGCGGGTATGAGCAGTTCTTC
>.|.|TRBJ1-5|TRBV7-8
CASSPGSVHSNQPQHF
TGTGCCAGCAGCCCCGGTTCTGTTCACAGCAATCAGCCCCAGCATTTT
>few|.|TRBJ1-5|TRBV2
CASSGQRQPQHF
TGTGCCAGCAGTGGCCAGAGGCAGCCCCAGCATTTT
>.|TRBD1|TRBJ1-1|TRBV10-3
CAISESGTGYTEAFF
TGTGCCATCAGTGAGTCTGGGACAGGGTACACTGAAGCTTTCTTT